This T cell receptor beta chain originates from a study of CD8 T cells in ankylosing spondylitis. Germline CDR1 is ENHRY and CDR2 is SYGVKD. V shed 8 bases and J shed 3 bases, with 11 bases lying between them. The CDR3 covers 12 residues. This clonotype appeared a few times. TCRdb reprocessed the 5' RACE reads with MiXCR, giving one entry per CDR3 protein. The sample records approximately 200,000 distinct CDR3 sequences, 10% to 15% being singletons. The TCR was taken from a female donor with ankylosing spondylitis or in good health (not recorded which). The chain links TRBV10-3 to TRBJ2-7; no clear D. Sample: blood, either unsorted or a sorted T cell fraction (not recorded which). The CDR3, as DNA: TGTGCCATCGACCCAGATTGCTACGAGCAGTACTTC. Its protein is CAIDPDCYEQYF.